The entry below gives a single T cell receptor beta chain sequence along with its context. V was pared by 0 bases and J by 7 bases, with 10 bases between. The CDR3 loop spans 14 amino acids. Germline V gene data show CDR1 as MGHRA and CDR2 as YSYEKL. Authors' analysis steps: Amplification of reference gene primers was used by the study to estimate nucleated cell counts. Sequenced by immunoSEQ multiplex PCR; TCRdb stores in-frame clones only, minus some. D and trimming come from the DNA, and the V and J calls and clone size come from that table. The sample has 25,000 to 35,000 clones, around 88% seen once. This specimen belongs to a study of blood T cell repertoires in COVID-19. About the research overall: Samples of COVID-19 (acute and convalescent) were obtained from the United States, Italy and Spain. PBMCs, B-cell-depleted T cells, or T cells provided the cDNA or gDNA that made up the material.

The TCR sequence derives from a human donor in a cohort sampled during active COVID-19. Sequenced input: peripheral blood. This chain joins TRBV4-1 and TRBJ2-1, with D hard to call. In DNA form, the CDR3 reads TGCGCCAGCAGCCAAGATCCCCTAGGAAATGAGCAGTTCTTC. Translation gives CASSQDPLGNEQFF.